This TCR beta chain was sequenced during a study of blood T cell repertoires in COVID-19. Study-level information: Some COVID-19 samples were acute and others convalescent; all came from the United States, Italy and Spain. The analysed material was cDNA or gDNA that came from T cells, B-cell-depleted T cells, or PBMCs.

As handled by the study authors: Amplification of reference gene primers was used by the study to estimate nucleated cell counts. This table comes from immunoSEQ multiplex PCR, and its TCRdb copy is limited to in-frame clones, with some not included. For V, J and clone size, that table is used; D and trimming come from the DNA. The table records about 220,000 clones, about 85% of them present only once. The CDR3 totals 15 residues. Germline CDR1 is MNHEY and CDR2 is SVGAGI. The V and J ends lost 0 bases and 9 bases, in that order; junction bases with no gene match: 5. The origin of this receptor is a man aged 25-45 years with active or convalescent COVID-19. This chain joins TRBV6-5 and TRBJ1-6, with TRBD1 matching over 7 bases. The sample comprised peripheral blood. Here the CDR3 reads CASSYSGQGVSPLHF. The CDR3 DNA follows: TGTGCCAGCAGTTACTCTGGGCAGGGGGTTTCACCCCTCCACTTT.